These 14 T cell receptor beta chains were sequenced from one sample in a study of glioma-infiltrating T cells after dendritic cell vaccination. Repertoires were generated with immunoSEQ multiplex PCR, while TCRdb's copy carries only in-frame clones and drops some. The table has tens of thousands of clones, roughly 80% seen once. The material was blood, obtained before dendritic cell vaccination. Receptors were obtained from a human donor with glioblastoma.

This chain links TRBV19 with TRBJ1-5; weak D call: TRBD1 (5 bases). V lost 4 bases, J lost 3 bases, and 13 bases lay in between. This CDR3 has 15 amino acids. Germline CDR1 LNHDA, CDR2 SQIVND (reference sequence). The CDR3 nucleotides are TGTGCCAGTAGTAGGGGGGTCAGCGACAATCAGCCCCAGCATTTT. The encoded protein is CASSRGVSDNQPQHF.

The V and J genes are TRBV21-1 and TRBJ1-4; no DNA check was done on the table's D call, TRBD1. TRBV21-1 is noted as a pseudogene. The CDR3 has 14 amino acids. The CDR3, as DNA: TGTGCCAGCAGCAAAGGCAGGGGCAGAGAAAAACTGTTTTTT. It specifies CASSKGRGREKLFF.

This clone was detected a few times. V is TRBV6-6 and J is TRBJ1-5; TRBD1 aligns across 8 bases. CDR1 is MNHNY and CDR2 is SVGAGI in the germline V gene (reference sequence). The CDR3 sequence is 14 residues long. J gave up 7 bases and V 10 bases, and 12 bases lay outside the gene matches. The CDR3 is CATGGQGGRQPQHF. As DNA, the CDR3 is TGTGCCACCGGCGGACAGGGTGGAAGGCAGCCCCAGCATTTT.

The count of this clone is one. This chain links TRBV4-1 with TRBJ1-3; weak D call: TRBD1 (5 bases). The CDR3 has 17 amino acids. The V and J ends lost 0 bases and 0 bases respectively, with 12 bases between them. The germline V gene encodes CDR1 MGHRA and CDR2 YSYEKL. The CDR3, as DNA: TGCGCCAGCAGCCAAGATTCCTACGACAGCTCTGGAAACACCATATATTTT. It specifies CASSQDSYDSSGNTIYF.

The chain combines TRBV7-9 with TRBJ1-6; tentatively, D is TRBD1 (6 bases). Germline loops: CDR1 SEHNR, CDR2 FQNEAQ (reference sequence). The V and J ends lost 1 base and 9 bases respectively, with 13 bases between them. The CDR3 is 15 residues long. DNA for the CDR3: TGTGCCAGCAGCTTAGACGCAGGGGCGGGTTCACCCCTCCACTTT. This gives the protein CASSLDAGAGSPLHF. Based on the CDR3 plus reference TRBV7-9 and TRBJ1-6, the full variable domain is DTGVSQNPRHKITKRGQNVTFRCDPISEHNRLYWYRQTLGQGPEFLTYFQNEAQLEKSRLLSDRFSAERPKGSFSTLEIQRTEQGDSAMYLCASSLDAGAGSPLHFGNGTRLTVT.

The chain combines TRBV6-5 with TRBJ1-1; D gene uncertain. The CDR3 is 12 amino acids. Trimming removed 5 bases at V and 8 bases at J, with 12 bases between. Germline assignment: CDR1 MNHEY and CDR2 SVGAGI. The CDR3 nucleotides are TGTGCCAGCAGTGATTTTTCGGAGGAAGCTTTCTTT. The encoded protein is CASSDFSEEAFF.

In its sample, this clone was seen many times. The chain couples TRBV6-1 to TRBJ2-7; 7 bases map to TRBD2. The trim removed 0 bases at V and 0 bases at J, leaving 2 bases unmatched. CDR1 MNHNS and CDR2 SASEGT come from the germline V gene. The CDR3 is 15 residues long. The CDR3 DNA is TGTGCCAGCAGTGAAGCAGCGGGGAGCTCCTACGAGCAGTACTTC. Encoded protein: CASSEAAGSSYEQYF.

This chain joins TRBV5-1 and TRBJ1-2; 8 nucleotides line up with TRBD1. V was clipped by 2 bases and J by 8 bases; unmatched bases: 5. Germline V gene data show CDR1 as SGHRS and CDR2 as YFSETQ. There are 13 residues in the CDR3. CDR3 region: CASSLGTGPGYTF. The CDR3 DNA sequence: TGCGCCAGCAGCTTAGGGACAGGCCCGGGCTACACCTTC.

This chain uses TRBV6-5 with TRBJ1-5; D unclear. V gave up 2 bases and J gave up 4 bases, with 9 bases separating them. The CDR3 loop spans 14 amino acids. Germline loops: CDR1 MNHEY, CDR2 SVGAGI. The CDR3: CASSYGRENQPQHF. In DNA, the CDR3 is TGTGCCAGCAGTTACGGACGGGAGAATCAGCCCCAGCATTTT.

The chain combines TRBV5-5 with TRBJ1-4; 8 bases fit TRBD1. The CDR3 has 15 amino acids. V gave up 4 bases and J gave up 7 bases; unmatched junction bases: 9. The germline gives CDR1 SGHKS, CDR2 YYEKEE (reference sequence). The CDR3 loop is CASSPQGAQGEKLFF. The CDR3, as DNA: TGTGCCAGCAGCCCGCAGGGGGCGCAAGGTGAAAAACTGTTTTTT.

Details on this clone: Other DNA variants within this sample encode the same CDR3. CDR3 DNA: TGCAGCGTGGAACAGGGAGGCACTGAAGCTTTCTTT. Protein product: CSVEQGGTEAFF. This chain joins TRBV29-1 and TRBJ1-1; possible D gene TRBD1, 6 bases. The CDR3 is made up of 12 amino acids. Germline-derived CDR1 and CDR2 are SQVTM and ANQGSEA. V lost 6 bases to trimming and J lost 4 bases, with 12 bases between them.

This rearrangement joins TRBV7-2 to TRBJ2-5, with D unresolved. The CDR3 runs 12 residues. Trimming cost V 5 bases and J 7 bases, with 11 bases left between them. Per germline, CDR1 SGHTA and CDR2 FQGNSA. The chain's CDR3 is CASSPRFGTQYF. DNA for the CDR3: TGTGCCAGCAGCCCCCGTTTCGGGACCCAGTACTTC.

The CDR3 reads CASTPQVSPNYGYTF. The CDR3 bases are TGTGCCAGCACCCCACAGGTCTCTCCTAACTATGGCTACACCTTC. The V gene is TRBV6-1, the J gene TRBJ1-2, with D possibly being TRBD1 (5 bases). The CDR3 sequence is 15 residues long. The germline V gene has CDR1 MNHNS and CDR2 SASEGT. The V and J ends lost 7 bases and 0 bases respectively, with 15 bases between them.

The V and J genes are TRBV19 and TRBJ2-7, with D possibly being TRBD1 (5 bases). The V end was cut by 10 bases, the J end by 1 base, with 14 bases between. There are 13 residues in the CDR3. Germline V CDR1 and CDR2: LNHDA, SQIVND (reference sequence). CDR3 sequence (DNA): TGTGCCACCACGTCGACAGAATCCTACGAGCAGTACTTC. Amino acids: CATTSTESYEQYF.